This T cell receptor beta chain was observed in a study of read filtering for tumor transcriptome and immune sequencing. The library was built from about 400 ng RNA with molecular barcoded adaptors for alpha/delta and beta/gamma chains. Via MiXCR, TCRdb re-called the reads, giving one row per CDR3 protein. The sample has more than 45,000 distinct CDR3 sequences; about 19% are singletons. Germline trimming cut 7 bases from V and 4 bases from J; bases unmatched to any gene: 2. Germline values: CDR1 SGHKS, CDR2 YYEKEE (reference sequence). The CDR3 spans 13 residues. This clonotype is classed as medium-sized.

The clonotype was recovered from a donor aged 40 or older with multiple myeloma. This sequence joins TRBV5-5 and TRBJ1-6; 7 bases agree with TRBD1. Sequencing was performed on a population of CD138-negative cells sorted from bone marrow. The CDR3 is CASETGYNSPLHF. The CDR3 DNA reads as TGTGCCAGCGAGACAGGGTATAATTCACCCCTCCACTTT. The full variable domain, in which reference TRBV5-5 and TRBJ1-6 provide the parts outside the CDR3, is DAGVTQSPTHLIKTRGQQVTLRCSPISGHKSVSWYQQVLGQGPQFIFQYYEKEERGRGNFPDRFSARQFPNYSSELNVNALLLGDSALYLCASETGYNSPLHFGNGTRLTVT.